What follows describes a single TCR beta chain. A single record per CDR3 protein comes from TCRdb applying MiXCR to the 5' RACE reads. The top ten hold approximately 6.3% of the sample, which has more than 60,000 distinct CDR3 sequences, less than 20% seen once. Before extraction, the whole blood was not fractionated, and total RNA was taken from it. This entry is derived from a study of human T cells and chemical hapten exposure. The receptor comes from a female donor in good health.

CDR3 amino acids: CASSLNRVVYGYTF. The CDR3, as DNA: TGTGCCAGCAGCTTAAACAGGGTGGTCTATGGCTACACCTTC. V is TRBV7-2 and J is TRBJ1-2; weak D call: TRBD1 (6 bases). Trimming took off 2 bases at V and 4 bases at J, with 11 bases between the two ends. CDR3 length: 14 amino acids. CDR1 and CDR2 from the germline V gene are SGHTA and FQGNSA.